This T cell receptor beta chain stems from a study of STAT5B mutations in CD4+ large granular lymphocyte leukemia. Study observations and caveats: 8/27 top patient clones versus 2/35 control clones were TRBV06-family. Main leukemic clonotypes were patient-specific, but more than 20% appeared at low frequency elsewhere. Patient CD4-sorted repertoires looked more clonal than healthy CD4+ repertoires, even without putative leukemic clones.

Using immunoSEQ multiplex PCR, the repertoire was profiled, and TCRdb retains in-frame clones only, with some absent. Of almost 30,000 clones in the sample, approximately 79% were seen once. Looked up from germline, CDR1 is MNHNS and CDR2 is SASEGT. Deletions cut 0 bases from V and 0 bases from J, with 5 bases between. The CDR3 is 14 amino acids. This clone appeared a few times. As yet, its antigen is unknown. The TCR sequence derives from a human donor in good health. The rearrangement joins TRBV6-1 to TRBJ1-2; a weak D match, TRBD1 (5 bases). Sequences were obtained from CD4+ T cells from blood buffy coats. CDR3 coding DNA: TGTGCCAGCAGTGAAGCCAGGGCTAACTATGGCTACACCTTC. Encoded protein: CASSEARANYGYTF.